A single sample is the source of the 3 T cell receptor beta chains below, sequenced in a study of prognosis after radiotherapy for stage I lung cancer. It was by two-round multiplex PCR that TCR beta CDR3 was amplified from genomic DNA. Gene-specific TRBV and TRBJ primers were used in PCR round one. Via MiXCR, TCRdb re-called the multiplex PCR reads, giving one row per CDR3 protein. The sample holds roughly 14,000 distinct CDR3 sequences; approximately 30% are singletons and the top ten take 28%. This sample comprised PBMCs, obtained before or after stereotactic body radiation therapy (not recorded which). The receptors come from a donor at least 50 years old with non-small cell lung cancer.

This clonotype was recorded many times. This sequence joins TRBV14 and TRBJ2-1; 9 nucleotides match TRBD1. V gave up 3 bases and J gave up 3 bases; unmatched junction bases: 18. The V gene's germline CDR1 is SGHDN and CDR2 FVKESK. The length of the CDR3 is 20 residues. The CDR3 coding sequence is TGTGCCAGCAGCCATCACCCCGGGACAGGGCGCGGGACAGACTACAATGAGCAGTTCTTC. It translates to CASSHHPGTGRGTDYNEQFF. The whole variable domain, remainder taken from reference TRBV14 and TRBJ2-1, is EAGVTQFPSHSVIEKGQTVTLRCDPISGHDNLYWYRRVMGKEIKFLLHFVKESKQDESGMPNNRFLAERTGGTYSTLKVQPAELEDSGVYFCASSHHPGTGRGTDYNEQFFGPGTRLTVL.

This clonotype was counted ten times or more. V usage is TRBV28 and J usage is TRBJ1-2; D not certain. V lost 2 bases and J lost 5, with 15 bases in between. Germline assignment: CDR1 MDHEN and CDR2 SYDVKM. The CDR3 consists of 15 residues. In DNA form, the CDR3 reads TGTGCCAGCAGTTTAGGTGGCATGCGGCGTTATGGCTACACCTTC. Translation: CASSLGGMRRYGYTF.

The V and J genes are TRBV2 and TRBJ1-6; the D gene is possibly TRBD1 (6 bases). The CDR3 has 13 residues. With 8 bases removed from V and 10 bases from J, the gap between germline ends came to 15 bases. Germline CDR1 reads SNHLY; CDR2 reads FYNNEI. This chain's CDR3 is CASQGHVGSPLHF. The DNA for the CDR3 is TGTGCCAGCCAGGGACATGTGGGATCACCCCTCCACTTT.